A single sample is the source of the 10 T cell receptor beta chains below, sequenced in a study of OX40 agonist ivuxolimab in advanced cancers. Profiling relied on immunoSEQ multiplex PCR, and the TCRdb table lists in-frame clones only, not all of them. Altogether about 24,000 clones are present, around 85% being singletons, with the ten largest covering 16%. Sample: CD4+ or CD8+ T cells sorted from blood, taken in a trial of the OX40 agonist ivuxolimab. The origin of the receptors is an adult with an advanced solid tumor such as melanoma, head and neck, liver or kidney cancer.

This chain joins TRBV13 and TRBJ1-3, with a weak D call TRBD1 (5 bases). This CDR3 contains 15 residues. The germline V gene encodes CDR1 PRHDT and CDR2 FYEKMQ (reference sequence). Trimming cost V 4 bases and J 7 bases, with 17 bases left between them. CDR3 in DNA: TGTGCCAGCAGCTACAGGTCCCGATCGGGGAACACCATATATTTT. Its translation: CASSYRSRSGNTIYF.

The chain has TRBV5-1 and TRBJ2-7; 7 bases are shared with TRBD2. The CDR3 totals 12 residues. The ends lost 3 bases at V and 6 bases at J; junction bases unmatched: 3. CDR1 and CDR2 (germline): SGHRS, YFSETQ. The chain's CDR3 is CASSWSGVEQYF. The DNA of the CDR3 is TGCGCCAGCAGCTGGAGCGGGGTCGAGCAGTACTTC.

This clone was seen once. V is TRBV29-1 and J is TRBJ2-5; 7 bases agree with TRBD1. Judging by the DNA end, TRBJ2-7 fits better; the J call may be wrong. The CDR3 has 13 residues. Germline CDR1 is SQVTM and CDR2 is ANQGSEA. This CDR3 is CSALTGAGYEQYF. Written as DNA, the CDR3 is TGCAGCGCCCTAACAGGGGCGGGCTACGAGCAGTACTTC.

As DNA, the CDR3 is TGTGCCATCAGTAGGGGGGGGTTAGGCCAAGAGACCCAGTACTTC. Translating it yields CAISRGGLGQETQYF. The chain links TRBV10-3 to TRBJ2-5; maybe TRBD2 (7 bases). Germline V gene data show CDR1 as ENHRY and CDR2 as SYGVKD. The CDR3 contains 15 residues. The V end was cut by 5 bases, the J end by 1 base, with 14 bases between.

This chain connects TRBV30 to TRBJ2-7; the match to TRBD2 covers 11 bases. V trimming: 3 bases; J trimming: 4 bases; junction bases outside the gene matches: 8. The V gene's germline CDR1 is GTSNPN and CDR2 SVGIG (reference sequence). This CDR3 comprises 15 residues. CDR3 loop: CAWSPGLAVRYEQYF. The CDR3 DNA follows: TGTGCCTGGAGCCCGGGACTAGCGGTTCGGTACGAGCAGTACTTC.

Comments on this clone: One end of the junction is discordant with germline, which a read error may explain. This chain joins TRBV7-9 and TRBJ1-2; D unclear. CDR3 length equals 14 residues. Germline-derived CDR1 and CDR2 are SEHNR and FQNEAQ (reference sequence). The CDR3 nucleotides are TGTGCCAGCAGCTCGAACAGCCCTGACTATGGCCACACCTTC. Protein: CASSSNSPDYGHTF.

This clone was observed once. The V and J genes are TRBV11-3 and TRBJ2-7; 12 bases fit TRBD2. CDR3 length equals 16 residues. The germline CDR1 and CDR2 sequences are SGHNT and YENEEA. The V gene end was trimmed by 4 bases and the J gene end by 3 bases; junction bases not matched to a gene: 7. The CDR3 DNA reads as TGTGCCAGCAGCTCGGGACTAGCGGGCCGGTACTACGAGCAGTACTTC. This gives the protein CASSSGLAGRYYEQYF.

The J gene is TRBJ2-1, the V gene TRBV9, with 9 bases lining up with TRBD1. The trim removed 2 bases at V and 7 bases at J, leaving 7 bases unmatched. CDR3 size: 15 residues. The germline gives CDR1 SGDLS, CDR2 YYNGEE. Here the CDR3 reads CASSVTGTGFNEQFF. For the CDR3, the DNA is TGTGCCAGCAGCGTTACCGGGACAGGGTTTAATGAGCAGTTCTTC.

The CDR3 bases are TGTGCCAGCAGTTGGGAGGACTATGGCTACACCTTC. Protein product: CASSWEDYGYTF. This chain joins TRBV6-1 and TRBJ1-2, with no clear D. From germline, CDR1 is MNHNS and CDR2 SASEGT. The CDR3 contains 12 residues. Trimming shortened V by 5 bases and J by 3 bases, and 7 bases separated the two germline ends.

V gene TRBV7-8 combines with J gene TRBJ2-1; TRBD2 aligns across 10 bases. This CDR3 contains 17 residues. Trimming took 0 bases from V and 6 from J; bases not matched to a gene: 8. Germline-derived CDR1 and CDR2 are SGHVS and FQNEAQ. This chain's CDR3 is CASSLALGAGGPNEQFF. CDR3 coding DNA: TGTGCCAGCAGCTTAGCGCTCGGAGCGGGAGGGCCCAATGAGCAGTTCTTC.